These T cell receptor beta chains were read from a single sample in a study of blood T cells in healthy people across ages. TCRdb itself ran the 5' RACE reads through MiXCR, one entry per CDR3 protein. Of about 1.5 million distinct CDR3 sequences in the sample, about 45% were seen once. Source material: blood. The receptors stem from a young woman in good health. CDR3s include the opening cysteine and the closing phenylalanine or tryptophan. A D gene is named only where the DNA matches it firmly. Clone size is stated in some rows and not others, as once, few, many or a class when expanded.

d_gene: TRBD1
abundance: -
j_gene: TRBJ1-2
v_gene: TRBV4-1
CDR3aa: CASSLGQGSEGYTF
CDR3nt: TGCGCCAGCAGCCTCGGACAGGGGTCGGAAGGCTACACCTTC

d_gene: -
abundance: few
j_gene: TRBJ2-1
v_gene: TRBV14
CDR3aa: CASSQAGTPYNEQFF
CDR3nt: TGTGCCAGCAGCCAAGCCGGGACCCCCTACAATGAGCAGTTCTTC

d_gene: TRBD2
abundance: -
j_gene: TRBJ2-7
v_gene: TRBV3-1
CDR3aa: CASSQALAAYEQYF
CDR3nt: TGTGCCAGCAGCCAAGCACTAGCGGCCTACGAGCAGTACTTC

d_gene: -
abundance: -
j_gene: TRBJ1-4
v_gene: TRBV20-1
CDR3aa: CSARSRDGNEKLFF
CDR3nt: TGCAGTGCTAGGAGCCGGGACGGTAATGAAAAACTGTTTTTT

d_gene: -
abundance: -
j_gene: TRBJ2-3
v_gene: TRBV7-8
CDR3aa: CASSLLLGDTQYF
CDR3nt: TGTGCCAGCAGCTTGCTCTTGGGAGATACGCAGTATTTT

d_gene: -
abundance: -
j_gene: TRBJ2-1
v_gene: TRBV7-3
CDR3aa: CASSSGLEQFF
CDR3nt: TGTGCCAGCAGCTCCGGCCTTGAGCAGTTCTTC

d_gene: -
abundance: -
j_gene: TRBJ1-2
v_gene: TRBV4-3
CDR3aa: CASSQGARVDYGYTF
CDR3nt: TGCGCCAGCAGCCAAGGTGCCCGGGTAGACTATGGCTACACCTTC

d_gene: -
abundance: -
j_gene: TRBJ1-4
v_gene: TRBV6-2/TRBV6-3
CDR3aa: CASSLNHRTYEKLFF
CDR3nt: TGTGCCAGCAGTCTCAATCACAGGACCTATGAAAAACTGTTTTTT

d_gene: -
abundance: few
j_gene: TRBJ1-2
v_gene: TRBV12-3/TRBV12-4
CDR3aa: CASSPLDSLYGYTF
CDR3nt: TGTGCCAGCAGTCCGCTGGACAGTCTCTATGGCTACACCTTC

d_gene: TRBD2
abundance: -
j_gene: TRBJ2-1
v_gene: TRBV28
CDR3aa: CATLFIAGGLHEQFF
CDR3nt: TGTGCCACCTTGTTTATAGCGGGAGGGCTTCATGAGCAGTTCTTC

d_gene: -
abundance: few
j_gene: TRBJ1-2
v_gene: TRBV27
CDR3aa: CASSMSAAPSYGYTF
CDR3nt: TGTGCCAGCAGTATGAGTGCAGCTCCCTCCTATGGCTACACCTTC

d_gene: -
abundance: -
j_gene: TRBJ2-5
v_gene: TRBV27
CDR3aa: CASSAQPGGNEQYF
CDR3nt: TGTGCCAGCAGCGCTCAACCGGGGGGCAATGAGCAGTACTTC

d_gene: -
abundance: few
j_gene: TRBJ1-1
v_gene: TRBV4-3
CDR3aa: CASSQDRRGRAEAFF
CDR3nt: TGCGCCAGCAGCCAAGATCGGAGGGGCCGCGCTGAAGCTTTCTTT

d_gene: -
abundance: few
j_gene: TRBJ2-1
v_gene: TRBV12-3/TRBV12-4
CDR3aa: CASSQLGDEQFF
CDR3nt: TGTGCCAGCAGTCAGTTAGGGGATGAGCAGTTCTTC

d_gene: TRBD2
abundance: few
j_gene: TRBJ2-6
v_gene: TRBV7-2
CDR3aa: CASSLDGRISGANVLTF
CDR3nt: TGTGCCAGCAGCTTAGACGGGAGGATCTCTGGGGCCAACGTCCTGACTTTC

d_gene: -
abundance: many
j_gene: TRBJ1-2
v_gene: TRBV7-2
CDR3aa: CASSLASNYGYTF
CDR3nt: TGTGCCAGCAGTTTGGCCTCGAACTATGGCTACACCTTC

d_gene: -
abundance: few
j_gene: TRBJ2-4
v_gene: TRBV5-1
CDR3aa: CASSPTRDIINIQYF
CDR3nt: TGCGCCAGCAGCCCGACCCGGGACATAATCAACATTCAGTACTTC

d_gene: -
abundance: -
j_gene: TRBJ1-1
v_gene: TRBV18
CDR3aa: CASSLKVPAGNTEAFF
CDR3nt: TGTGCCAGCTCACTTAAAGTACCCGCGGGGAACACTGAAGCTTTCTTT

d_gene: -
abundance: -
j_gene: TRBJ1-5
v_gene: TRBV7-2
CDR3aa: CASSLGVGGGLQPQHF
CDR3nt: TGTGCCAGCAGCTTAGGAGTCGGGGGAGGTTTGCAGCCCCAGCATTTT

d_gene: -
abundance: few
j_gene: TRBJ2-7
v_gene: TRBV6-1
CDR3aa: CASSEPLTRYEQYF
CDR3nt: TGTGCCAGCAGTGAACCCCTTACTAGGTACGAGCAGTACTTC

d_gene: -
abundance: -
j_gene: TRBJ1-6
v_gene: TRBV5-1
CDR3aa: CASSLRSTENSPLHF
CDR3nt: TGCGCCAGCAGCTTGAGATCGACAGAGAATTCACCCCTCCACTTT

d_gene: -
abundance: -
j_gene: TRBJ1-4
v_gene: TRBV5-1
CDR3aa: CASSFMGGDNEKLFF
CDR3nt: TGCGCCAGCAGCTTTATGGGAGGGGACAATGAAAAACTGTTTTTT

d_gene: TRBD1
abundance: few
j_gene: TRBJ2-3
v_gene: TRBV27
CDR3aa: CATRRGPGTDTQYF
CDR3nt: TGTGCCACCCGCAGGGGGCCCGGGACAGATACGCAGTATTTT

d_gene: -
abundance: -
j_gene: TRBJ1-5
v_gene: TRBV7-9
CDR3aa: CASSLMNQPQHF
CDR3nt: TGTGCCAGCAGCTTAATGAATCAGCCCCAGCATTTT

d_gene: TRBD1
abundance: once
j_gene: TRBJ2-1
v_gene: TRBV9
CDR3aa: CASSVGDRTGETQFF
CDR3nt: TGTGCCAGCAGCGTAGGAGACAGGACAGGGGAGACCCAGTTCTTC

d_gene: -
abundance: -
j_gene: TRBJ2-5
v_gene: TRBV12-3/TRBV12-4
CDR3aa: CASSVVMPWETQYF
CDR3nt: TGTGCCAGCAGTGTGGTCATGCCTTGGGAGACCCAGTACTTC

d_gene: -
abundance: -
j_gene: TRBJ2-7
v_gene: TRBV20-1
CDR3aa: CSARGQIPYEQYF
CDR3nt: TGCAGTGCTAGAGGACAGATCCCCTACGAGCAGTACTTC

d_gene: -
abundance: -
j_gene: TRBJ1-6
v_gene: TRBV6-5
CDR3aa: CASSPPAGSYNSPLHF
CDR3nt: TGTGCCAGCAGTCCACCCGCGGGCTCCTATAATTCACCCCTCCACTTT

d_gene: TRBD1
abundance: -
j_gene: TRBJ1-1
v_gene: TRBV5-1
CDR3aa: CASSLISRQGQAFF
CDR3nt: TGCGCCAGCAGCTTGATAAGCCGACAGGGTCAAGCTTTCTTT

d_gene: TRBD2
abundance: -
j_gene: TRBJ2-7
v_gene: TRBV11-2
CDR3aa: CASSFTAGAFSNEQYF
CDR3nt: TGTGCCAGCAGCTTTACAGCGGGAGCCTTTAGCAACGAGCAGTACTTC

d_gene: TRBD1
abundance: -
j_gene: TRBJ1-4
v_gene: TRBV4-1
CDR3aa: CASSHYQGATNEKLFF
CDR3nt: TGCGCCAGCAGCCACTACCAGGGGGCAACTAATGAAAAACTGTTTTTT

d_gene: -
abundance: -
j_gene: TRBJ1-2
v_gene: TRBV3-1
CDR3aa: CASSQRETANYGYTF
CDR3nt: TGTGCCAGCAGCCAACGAGAGACAGCGAACTATGGCTACACCTTC

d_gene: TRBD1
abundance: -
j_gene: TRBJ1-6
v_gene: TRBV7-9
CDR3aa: CASSLGQGKASPLHF
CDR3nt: TGTGCCAGCAGCTTAGGACAGGGGAAAGCTTCACCCCTCCACTTT

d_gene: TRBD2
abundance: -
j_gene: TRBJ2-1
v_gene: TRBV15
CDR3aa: CATSRAASGFYNEQFF
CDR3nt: TGTGCCACCAGCAGAGCTGCTAGCGGGTTCTACAATGAGCAGTTCTTC

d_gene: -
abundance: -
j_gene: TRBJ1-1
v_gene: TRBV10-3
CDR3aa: CAIRKWGTEAFF
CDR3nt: TGTGCCATCAGAAAGTGGGGCACTGAAGCTTTCTTT

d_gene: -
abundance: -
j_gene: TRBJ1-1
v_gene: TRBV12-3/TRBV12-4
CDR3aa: CATVIALGGHTEAFF
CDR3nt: TGTGCCACCGTTATCGCCTTAGGGGGGCACACTGAAGCTTTCTTT

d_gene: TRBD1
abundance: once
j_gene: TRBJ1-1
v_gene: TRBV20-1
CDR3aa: CSAGPWTGAHSNTEAFF
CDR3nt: TGCAGTGCTGGCCCTTGGACAGGGGCCCATTCGAACACTGAAGCTTTCTTT

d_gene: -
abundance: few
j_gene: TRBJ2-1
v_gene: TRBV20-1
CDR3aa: CSASRLGGDEQFF
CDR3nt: TGCAGTGCTTCGCGCCTGGGCGGCGATGAGCAGTTCTTC

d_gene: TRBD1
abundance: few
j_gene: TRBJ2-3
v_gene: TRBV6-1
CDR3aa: CASRDRVRTDTQYF
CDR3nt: TGTGCCAGCAGGGACAGGGTACGCACAGATACGCAGTATTTT

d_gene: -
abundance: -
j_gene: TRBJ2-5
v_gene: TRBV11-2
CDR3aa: CASSSPGLVHQETQYF
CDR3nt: TGTGCCAGCAGCTCTCCTGGCCTCGTACATCAAGAGACCCAGTACTTC

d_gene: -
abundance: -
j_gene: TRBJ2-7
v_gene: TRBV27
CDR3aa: CASSNLDSYEQYF
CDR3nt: TGTGCCAGCTCCAACCTCGACAGCTACGAGCAGTACTTC

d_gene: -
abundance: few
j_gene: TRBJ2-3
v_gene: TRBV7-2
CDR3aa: CASSVGVPDTQYF
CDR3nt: TGTGCCAGCAGCGTAGGGGTTCCAGATACGCAGTATTTT

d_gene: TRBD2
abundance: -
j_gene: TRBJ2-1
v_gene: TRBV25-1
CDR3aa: CASRVRLAGGENEQFF
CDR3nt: TGTGCCAGCAGAGTAAGACTAGCGGGGGGGGAGAATGAGCAGTTCTTC

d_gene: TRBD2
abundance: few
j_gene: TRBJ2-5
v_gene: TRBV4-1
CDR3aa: CASLYVAGTQETQYF
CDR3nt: TGCGCCAGCCTCTACGTAGCGGGGACCCAAGAGACCCAGTACTTC

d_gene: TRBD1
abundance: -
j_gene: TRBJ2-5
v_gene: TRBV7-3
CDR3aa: CASSGDGTGTQYF
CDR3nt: TGTGCCAGCAGCGGAGACGGGACAGGGACCCAGTACTTC

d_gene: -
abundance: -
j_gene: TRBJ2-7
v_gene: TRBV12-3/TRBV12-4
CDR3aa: CASRKQGGTYEQYF
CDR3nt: TGTGCCAGCAGAAAACAGGGGGGGACCTACGAGCAGTACTTC

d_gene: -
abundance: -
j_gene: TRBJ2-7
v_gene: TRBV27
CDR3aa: CASSSGDSYEQYF
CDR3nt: TGTGCCAGCAGTTCTGGGGACTCCTACGAGCAGTACTTC

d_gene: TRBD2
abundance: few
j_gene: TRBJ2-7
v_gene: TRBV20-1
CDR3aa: CSAGTSGGDEQYF
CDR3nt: TGCAGTGCAGGGACTAGCGGGGGCGACGAGCAGTACTTC

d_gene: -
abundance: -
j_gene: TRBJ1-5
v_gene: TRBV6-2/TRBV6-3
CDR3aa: CASSFRNNQPQHF
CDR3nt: TGTGCCAGCAGTTTCAGGAATAATCAGCCCCAGCATTTT

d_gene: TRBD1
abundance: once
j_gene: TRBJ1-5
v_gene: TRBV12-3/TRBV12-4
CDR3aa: CASRGDRAYQPQHF
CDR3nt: TGTGCCAGCAGAGGGGACAGAGCCTATCAGCCCCAGCATTTT

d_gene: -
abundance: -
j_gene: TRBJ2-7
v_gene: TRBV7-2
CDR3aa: CASSLGLRDSIQAGEQYF
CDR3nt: TGTGCCAGCAGCTTAGGTCTCAGGGACTCTATTCAAGCGGGCGAGCAGTACTTC

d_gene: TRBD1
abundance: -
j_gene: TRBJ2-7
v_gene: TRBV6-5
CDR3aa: CVSRNRDRGSYEQYF
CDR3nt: TGTGTCAGCAGAAACCGGGACAGGGGGTCCTACGAGCAGTACTTC

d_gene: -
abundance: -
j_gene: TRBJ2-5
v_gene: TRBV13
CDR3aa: CASSLGHGEETQYF
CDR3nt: TGTGCCAGCAGCTTAGGCCACGGAGAAGAGACCCAGTACTTC

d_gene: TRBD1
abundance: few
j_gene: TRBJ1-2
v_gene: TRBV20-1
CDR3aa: CSAPEQGYDGYTF
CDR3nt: TGCAGTGCTCCCGAACAGGGGTACGATGGCTACACCTTC